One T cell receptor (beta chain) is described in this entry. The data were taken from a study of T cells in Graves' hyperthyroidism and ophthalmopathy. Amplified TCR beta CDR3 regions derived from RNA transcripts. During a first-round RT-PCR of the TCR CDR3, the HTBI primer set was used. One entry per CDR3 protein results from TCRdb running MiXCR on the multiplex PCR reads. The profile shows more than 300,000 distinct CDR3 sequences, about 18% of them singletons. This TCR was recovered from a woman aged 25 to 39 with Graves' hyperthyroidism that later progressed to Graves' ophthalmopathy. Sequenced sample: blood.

The CDR3 is CASHTNRGSQPQHF. For the CDR3, the DNA is TGTGCCAGCCACACAAACAGGGGGAGTCAGCCCCAGCATTTT. The chain links TRBV6-1 to TRBJ1-5; 8 nucleotides match TRBD1. Trimming at V came to 8 bases and at J to 6 bases, leaving 9 bases not matched to a gene. Germline lookup yields CDR1 MNHNS and CDR2 SASEGT. This CDR3 comprises 14 residues.